This is a list of T cell receptor beta chains from one sample in a study of T-cell reconstitution after alpha-beta-depleted transplantation in children. TCRdb called the PCR reads again in MiXCR, with one record for every CDR3 protein. The table shows roughly 420,000 distinct CDR3 sequences, with about a sixth occurring only once. Here the sequenced sample was PBMCs, mostly from graft donor cells, taken 360 days after TCRalphabeta/CD19-depleted stem cell transplant. The receptors derive from a boy under two years old who had a stem cell transplant for Wiskott-Aldrich syndrome, so the T cells may come from the graft donor. Both conserved end residues are part of each CDR3. A D gene is named only where the DNA matches it firmly. Rows give clone size only sometimes, using once, few, many, or a class for an expanded clone.

v_call: TRBV20-1
d_call: TRBD2
j_call: TRBJ2-2
clone_size: .
cdr3_aa: CSAPGPLAGGSTGELFF
cdr3_nt: TGCAGTGCTCCGGGCCCCTTAGCGGGGGGGAGCACCGGGGAGCTGTTTTTT

v_call: TRBV18
d_call: TRBD2
j_call: TRBJ2-3
clone_size: .
cdr3_aa: CASSPLSGKRGAVADTQYF
cdr3_nt: TGTGCCAGCTCACCTTTGAGCGGGAAGCGTGGGGCAGTAGCAGATACGCAGTATTTT

v_call: TRBV24-1
d_call: TRBD1
j_call: TRBJ2-7
clone_size: once
cdr3_aa: CATEGGSGTGLYEQYF
cdr3_nt: TGTGCCACCGAGGGAGGGAGCGGGACAGGGCTTTACGAGCAGTACTTC

v_call: TRBV28
d_call: .
j_call: TRBJ1-2
clone_size: few
cdr3_aa: CASSLTGGYNYGYTF
cdr3_nt: TGTGCCAGCAGTTTGACCGGAGGGTATAACTATGGCTACACCTTC

v_call: TRBV10-3
d_call: .
j_call: TRBJ2-3
clone_size: .
cdr3_aa: CAISSQAHTQYF
cdr3_nt: TGTGCCATCAGTTCACAGGCCCATACGCAGTATTTT

v_call: TRBV6-6
d_call: .
j_call: TRBJ2-7
clone_size: few
cdr3_aa: CASSYQGNEQYF
cdr3_nt: TGTGCCAGCAGTTACCAGGGGAACGAGCAGTACTTC

v_call: TRBV12-3/TRBV12-4
d_call: .
j_call: TRBJ2-2
clone_size: few
cdr3_aa: CASSFGLGPGAGELFF
cdr3_nt: TGTGCCAGCAGTTTTGGACTTGGGCCTGGGGCCGGGGAGCTGTTTTTT

v_call: TRBV13
d_call: TRBD1
j_call: TRBJ1-1
clone_size: .
cdr3_aa: CASSLGSWTGRPEAFF
cdr3_nt: TGTGCCAGCAGCTTAGGAAGTTGGACAGGGCGTCCTGAAGCTTTCTTT

v_call: TRBV2
d_call: TRBD1
j_call: TRBJ2-3
clone_size: .
cdr3_aa: CASKAQGASDTQYF
cdr3_nt: TGTGCCAGCAAGGCACAGGGGGCCTCAGATACGCAGTATTTT

v_call: TRBV20-1
d_call: .
j_call: TRBJ1-2
clone_size: few
cdr3_aa: CSAILGGYGYTF
cdr3_nt: TGCAGTGCTATATTAGGAGGCTATGGCTACACCTTC

v_call: TRBV10-3
d_call: TRBD1
j_call: TRBJ1-1
clone_size: .
cdr3_aa: CAISLSGKTFNTGTENTEAFF
cdr3_nt: TGTGCCATCAGTCTCTCCGGAAAAACGTTTAACACCGGGACAGAGAACACTGAAGCTTTCTTT

v_call: TRBV10-3
d_call: .
j_call: TRBJ1-2
clone_size: few
cdr3_aa: CAISESQVLRDYGYTF
cdr3_nt: TGTGCCATCAGTGAGTCTCAGGTACTCAGGGACTATGGCTACACCTTC

v_call: TRBV20-1
d_call: .
j_call: TRBJ2-2
clone_size: .
cdr3_aa: CSARDSLRGPNTGELFF
cdr3_nt: TGCAGTGCTAGAGATAGTTTGAGGGGCCCCAACACCGGGGAGCTGTTTTTT

v_call: TRBV18
d_call: .
j_call: TRBJ1-1
clone_size: few
cdr3_aa: CASSGAVGNTEAFF
cdr3_nt: TGTGCCAGCTCAGGGGCGGTTGGGAACACTGAAGCTTTCTTT

v_call: TRBV12-3/TRBV12-4
d_call: TRBD2
j_call: TRBJ2-3
clone_size: .
cdr3_aa: CASSLVAGGQDTQYF
cdr3_nt: TGTGCCAGCAGTTTAGTAGCGGGGGGGCAAGATACGCAGTATTTT

v_call: TRBV5-1
d_call: .
j_call: TRBJ1-1
clone_size: few
cdr3_aa: CASSLGSGPTEAFF
cdr3_nt: TGCGCCAGCAGCTTGGGGTCGGGACCGACTGAAGCTTTCTTT

v_call: TRBV20-1
d_call: TRBD1
j_call: TRBJ2-3
clone_size: .
cdr3_aa: CSARVQGPDTQYF
cdr3_nt: TGCAGTGCTAGGGTACAGGGGCCAGATACGCAGTATTTT

v_call: TRBV24-1
d_call: .
j_call: TRBJ2-7
clone_size: .
cdr3_aa: CATSDPRGGSSYEQYF
cdr3_nt: TGTGCCACCAGTGACCCCAGGGGTGGGTCCTCCTACGAGCAGTACTTC

v_call: TRBV12-3/TRBV12-4
d_call: .
j_call: TRBJ2-1
clone_size: once
cdr3_aa: CASSLVISERAYNEQFF
cdr3_nt: TGTGCCAGCAGTTTGGTCATTAGCGAGAGGGCCTACAATGAGCAGTTCTTC

v_call: TRBV27
d_call: .
j_call: TRBJ2-7
clone_size: few
cdr3_aa: CASSSPGVGEYEQYF
cdr3_nt: TGTGCCAGCAGCTCCCCGGGGGTCGGGGAATACGAGCAGTACTTC

v_call: TRBV12-3/TRBV12-4
d_call: TRBD2
j_call: TRBJ2-2
clone_size: .
cdr3_aa: CASSFWRETGELFF
cdr3_nt: TGTGCCAGCAGTTTCTGGCGGGAGACCGGGGAGCTGTTTTTT

v_call: TRBV15
d_call: TRBD1
j_call: TRBJ2-3
clone_size: .
cdr3_aa: CATLGTGHIHTQYF
cdr3_nt: TGTGCCACCTTAGGGACAGGACATATCCATACGCAGTATTTT

v_call: TRBV5-1
d_call: .
j_call: TRBJ2-7
clone_size: .
cdr3_aa: CASSRMGGPSYEQYF
cdr3_nt: TGCGCCAGCAGCCGAATGGGGGGGCCTTCCTACGAGCAGTACTTC

v_call: TRBV29-1
d_call: TRBD2
j_call: TRBJ2-1
clone_size: many
cdr3_aa: CSVGIAGGRYNEQFF
cdr3_nt: TGCAGCGTTGGAATAGCGGGAGGGCGATACAATGAGCAGTTCTTC

v_call: TRBV5-1
d_call: TRBD1
j_call: TRBJ1-1
clone_size: .
cdr3_aa: CASSVTHRGPTEAFF
cdr3_nt: TGCGCCAGCAGCGTAACCCACAGGGGGCCCACTGAAGCTTTCTTT

v_call: TRBV12-3/TRBV12-4
d_call: TRBD2
j_call: TRBJ2-1
clone_size: .
cdr3_aa: CASSFRVAGDSYNEQFF
cdr3_nt: TGTGCCAGCAGTTTTAGAGTAGCGGGTGACTCCTACAATGAGCAGTTCTTC

v_call: TRBV6-2/TRBV6-3
d_call: .
j_call: TRBJ2-2
clone_size: .
cdr3_aa: CASSYGHFLGAGELFF
cdr3_nt: TGTGCCAGCAGTTACGGTCATTTCCTCGGAGCCGGGGAGCTGTTTTTT

v_call: TRBV18
d_call: TRBD1
j_call: TRBJ2-6
clone_size: once
cdr3_aa: CASSDKTGKNVLTF
cdr3_nt: TGTGCCAGCTCTGATAAGACAGGGAAGAACGTCCTGACTTTC

v_call: TRBV7-9
d_call: TRBD1
j_call: TRBJ2-7
clone_size: .
cdr3_aa: CASSTRTGHYEQYF
cdr3_nt: TGTGCCAGCAGCACGCGGACAGGGCACTACGAGCAGTACTTC

v_call: TRBV12-3/TRBV12-4
d_call: TRBD1
j_call: TRBJ2-2
clone_size: many
cdr3_aa: CASSRQGADTGELFF
cdr3_nt: TGTGCCAGCAGTCGACAGGGGGCGGACACCGGGGAGCTGTTTTTT

v_call: TRBV5-1
d_call: .
j_call: TRBJ2-1
clone_size: .
cdr3_aa: CASSRTTNEQFF
cdr3_nt: TGCGCCAGCAGTCGGACGACCAATGAGCAGTTCTTC

v_call: TRBV6-1
d_call: TRBD2
j_call: TRBJ2-2
clone_size: .
cdr3_aa: CASSKFPWSGRRNTGELFF
cdr3_nt: TGTGCCAGCAGTAAATTCCCCTGGAGCGGGAGAAGGAACACCGGGGAGCTGTTTTTT

v_call: TRBV28
d_call: TRBD2
j_call: TRBJ2-1
clone_size: few
cdr3_aa: CASSPGGDPREFF
cdr3_nt: TGTGCCAGCAGCCCTGGGGGGGACCCTCGGGAGTTCTTC

v_call: TRBV5-5
d_call: .
j_call: TRBJ1-6
clone_size: many
cdr3_aa: CASSFLAYNSPLHF
cdr3_nt: TGTGCCAGCAGCTTTCTGGCCTATAATTCACCCCTCCACTTT

v_call: TRBV4-1
d_call: .
j_call: TRBJ2-7
clone_size: few
cdr3_aa: CASSQEVGRKGYEQYF
cdr3_nt: TGCGCCAGCAGCCAAGAGGTAGGACGTAAGGGCTACGAGCAGTACTTC

v_call: TRBV15
d_call: .
j_call: TRBJ2-7
clone_size: .
cdr3_aa: CATGEQYF
cdr3_nt: TGTGCCACCGGCGAGCAGTACTTC

v_call: TRBV9
d_call: TRBD2
j_call: TRBJ2-7
clone_size: few
cdr3_aa: CASSVGGAGEVREQYF
cdr3_nt: TGTGCCAGCAGCGTAGGTGGGGCGGGAGAGGTGAGGGAGCAGTACTTC

v_call: TRBV29-1
d_call: TRBD1
j_call: TRBJ1-1
clone_size: .
cdr3_aa: CSVSEGAKTEAFF
cdr3_nt: TGCAGCGTTAGTGAGGGGGCCAAGACTGAAGCTTTCTTT

v_call: TRBV5-1
d_call: .
j_call: TRBJ2-7
clone_size: few
cdr3_aa: CASSLGPGLLYEQYF
cdr3_nt: TGCGCCAGCAGCTTGGGTCCGGGACTCCTCTACGAGCAGTACTTC

v_call: TRBV7-9
d_call: .
j_call: TRBJ1-1
clone_size: many
cdr3_aa: CASSFSNTEAFF
cdr3_nt: TGTGCCAGCAGCTTCTCGAACACTGAAGCTTTCTTT

v_call: TRBV7-9
d_call: .
j_call: TRBJ1-4
clone_size: many
cdr3_aa: CASSLGGSDITNEKLFF
cdr3_nt: TGTGCCAGCAGCTTAGGAGGGTCTGACATCACTAATGAAAAACTGTTTTTT

v_call: TRBV12-3/TRBV12-4
d_call: .
j_call: TRBJ2-1
clone_size: few
cdr3_aa: CASSQFGILNEQFF
cdr3_nt: TGTGCCAGCAGCCAGTTTGGTATTCTAAATGAGCAGTTCTTC

v_call: TRBV2
d_call: .
j_call: TRBJ2-5
clone_size: few
cdr3_aa: CATHFGVGGKETQYF
cdr3_nt: TGTGCCACCCACTTCGGGGTGGGGGGCAAAGAGACCCAGTACTTC

v_call: TRBV9
d_call: .
j_call: TRBJ2-5
clone_size: once
cdr3_aa: CASSVKGGTGRETQYF
cdr3_nt: TGTGCCAGCAGCGTAAAGGGGGGGACAGGCAGGGAGACCCAGTACTTC

v_call: TRBV30
d_call: TRBD2
j_call: TRBJ2-1
clone_size: .
cdr3_aa: CAWSRGVSSYNEQFF
cdr3_nt: TGTGCCTGGAGCCGGGGGGTGAGCTCCTACAATGAGCAGTTCTTC

v_call: TRBV12-3/TRBV12-4
d_call: .
j_call: TRBJ2-3
clone_size: once
cdr3_aa: CASSLGGDTDTQYF
cdr3_nt: TGTGCCAGCAGTTTGGGCGGAGACACAGATACGCAGTATTTT

v_call: TRBV5-1
d_call: TRBD2
j_call: TRBJ2-7
clone_size: .
cdr3_aa: CASSLKGSSGGAYEQYF
cdr3_nt: TGCGCCAGCAGCTTGAAAGGATCTAGCGGGGGGGCCTACGAGCAGTACTTC

v_call: TRBV3-1
d_call: TRBD1
j_call: TRBJ2-4
clone_size: few
cdr3_aa: CASSPGPQGDIQYF
cdr3_nt: TGTGCCAGCAGCCCGGGACCGCAGGGGGACATTCAGTACTTC

v_call: TRBV6-1
d_call: .
j_call: TRBJ2-1
clone_size: .
cdr3_aa: CASRKRETTYNEQFF
cdr3_nt: TGTGCCAGCCGGAAAAGGGAGACGACCTACAATGAGCAGTTCTTC

v_call: TRBV15
d_call: .
j_call: TRBJ2-1
clone_size: once
cdr3_aa: CATSRDRPSYNEQLF
cdr3_nt: TGTGCCACCAGCAGAGATCGTCCCTCCTACAATGAGCAGTTGTTC

v_call: TRBV15
d_call: TRBD1
j_call: TRBJ2-5
clone_size: .
cdr3_aa: CATSRTGGGETQYF
cdr3_nt: TGTGCCACCAGCAGGACAGGGGGCGGGGAGACCCAGTACTTC

v_call: TRBV5-1
d_call: .
j_call: TRBJ2-1
clone_size: few
cdr3_aa: CASSLAGSPSYNEQFF
cdr3_nt: TGCGCCAGCAGCTTGGCAGGATCCCCCTCCTACAATGAGCAGTTCTTC

v_call: TRBV15
d_call: TRBD2
j_call: TRBJ2-1
clone_size: few
cdr3_aa: CATSRVVAGEGDDEQFF
cdr3_nt: TGTGCCACCAGCAGAGTTGTAGCGGGAGAGGGGGACGATGAGCAGTTCTTC

v_call: TRBV28
d_call: TRBD1
j_call: TRBJ2-7
clone_size: few
cdr3_aa: CASSFRTGQTYEQYF
cdr3_nt: TGTGCCAGCAGTTTCCGGACAGGGCAGACCTACGAGCAGTACTTC

v_call: TRBV6-2/TRBV6-3
d_call: .
j_call: TRBJ1-1
clone_size: few
cdr3_aa: CASSYFAVSTVGREADTEAFF
cdr3_nt: TGTGCCAGCAGTTACTTTGCAGTCTCTACAGTGGGCAGGGAGGCTGACACTGAAGCTTTCTTT

v_call: TRBV6-5
d_call: TRBD1
j_call: TRBJ1-2
clone_size: few
cdr3_aa: CASSYGQGAYGYTF
cdr3_nt: TGTGCCAGCAGTTACGGGCAGGGGGCTTATGGCTACACCTTC

v_call: TRBV28
d_call: .
j_call: TRBJ1-2
clone_size: many
cdr3_aa: CASSVRGGYTF
cdr3_nt: TGTGCCAGCAGTGTCAGGGGCGGCTACACCTTC

v_call: TRBV9
d_call: .
j_call: TRBJ2-3
clone_size: few
cdr3_aa: CASSVVGGIDTQYF
cdr3_nt: TGTGCCAGCAGCGTAGTCGGGGGAATAGATACGCAGTATTTT

v_call: TRBV29-1
d_call: .
j_call: TRBJ2-7
clone_size: few
cdr3_aa: CSVVASYEQYF
cdr3_nt: TGCAGCGTTGTTGCTTCCTACGAGCAGTACTTC